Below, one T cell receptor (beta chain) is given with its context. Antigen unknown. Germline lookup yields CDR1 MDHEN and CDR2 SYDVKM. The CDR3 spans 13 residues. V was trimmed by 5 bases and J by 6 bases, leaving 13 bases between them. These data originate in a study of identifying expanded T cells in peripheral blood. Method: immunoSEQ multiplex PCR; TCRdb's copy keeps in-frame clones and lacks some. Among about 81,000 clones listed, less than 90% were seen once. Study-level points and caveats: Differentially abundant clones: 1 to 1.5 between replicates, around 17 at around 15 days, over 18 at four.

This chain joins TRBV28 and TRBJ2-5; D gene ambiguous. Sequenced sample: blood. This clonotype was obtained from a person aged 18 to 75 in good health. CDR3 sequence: CASSPPSVKTQYF. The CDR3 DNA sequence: TGTGCCAGCAGTCCTCCTTCTGTGAAGACCCAGTACTTC.